This T cell receptor beta chain was identified during a study of OX40 agonist ivuxolimab in advanced cancers. Findings of the study overall: Dose levels from 0.1 to 3.0 mg/kg saw CD4+ and CD8+ blood T cells expand clonally by week 6.

Turning to this clone: Its antigen is currently unknown.

Here immunoSEQ multiplex PCR was the method, and the copy in TCRdb shows in-frame clones only, minus some. The repertoire includes over 10,000 clones, around 84% of them detected once, and 35% to 50% sits in the top ten. At cycle 4 day 1, cycle 7 day 1, and baseline, blood was sampled. Between the trimmed V and J ends, which lost 4 bases and 2 bases, there was a span of 12 bases. Germline CDR1 and CDR2: SGHAT and FQNNGV. This CDR3 region has 14 residues. The sample in question was CD4+ or CD8+ T cells sorted from blood, obtained in a trial of the OX40 agonist ivuxolimab. The receptor comes from an adult with an advanced solid tumor such as melanoma, head and neck, liver or kidney cancer. The chain has TRBV11-2 and TRBJ2-7; possibly TRBD2 for D (5 bases). The CDR3 sequence is CASSYSSGTYEQYF. The CDR3 DNA sequence: TGTGCCAGCAGCTACTCAAGCGGAACCTACGAGCAGTACTTC.